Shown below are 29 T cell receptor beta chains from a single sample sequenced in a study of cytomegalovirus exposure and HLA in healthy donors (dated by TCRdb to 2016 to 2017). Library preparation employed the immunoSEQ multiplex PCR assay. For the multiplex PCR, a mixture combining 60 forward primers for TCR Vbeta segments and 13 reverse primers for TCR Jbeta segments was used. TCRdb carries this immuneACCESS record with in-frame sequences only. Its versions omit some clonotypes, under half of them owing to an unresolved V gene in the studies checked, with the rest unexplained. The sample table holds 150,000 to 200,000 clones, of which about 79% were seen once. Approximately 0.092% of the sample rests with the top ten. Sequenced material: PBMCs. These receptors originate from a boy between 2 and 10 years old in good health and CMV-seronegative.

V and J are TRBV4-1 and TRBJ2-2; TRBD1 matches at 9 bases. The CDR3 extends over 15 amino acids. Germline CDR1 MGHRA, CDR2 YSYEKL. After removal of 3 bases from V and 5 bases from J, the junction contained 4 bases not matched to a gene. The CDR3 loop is CASSQGQGQTGELFF. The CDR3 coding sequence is TGCGCCAGCAGCCAGGGACAGGGTCAGACCGGGGAGCTGTTTTTT.

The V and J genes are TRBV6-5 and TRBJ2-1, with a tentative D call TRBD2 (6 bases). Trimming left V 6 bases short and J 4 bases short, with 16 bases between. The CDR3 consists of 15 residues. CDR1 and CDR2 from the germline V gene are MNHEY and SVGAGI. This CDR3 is CASSPRGGGYNEQFF. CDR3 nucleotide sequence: TGTGCCAGCAGCCCTCGGGGAGGTGGGTACAATGAGCAGTTCTTC.

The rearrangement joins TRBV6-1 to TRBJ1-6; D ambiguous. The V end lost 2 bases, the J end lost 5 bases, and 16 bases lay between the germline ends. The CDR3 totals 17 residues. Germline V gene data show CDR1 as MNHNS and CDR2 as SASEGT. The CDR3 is CASSEPAGPQHNSPLHF. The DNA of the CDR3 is TGTGCCAGCAGTGAACCCGCAGGTCCTCAGCATAATTCACCCCTCCACTTT.

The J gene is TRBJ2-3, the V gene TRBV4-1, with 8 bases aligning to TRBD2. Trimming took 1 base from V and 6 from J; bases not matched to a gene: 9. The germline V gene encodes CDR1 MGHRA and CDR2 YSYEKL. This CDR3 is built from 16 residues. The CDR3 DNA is TGCGCCAGCAGCCAAGGCCCTAGCCGGGGGGGGGATACGCAGTATTTT. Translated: CASSQGPSRGGDTQYF.

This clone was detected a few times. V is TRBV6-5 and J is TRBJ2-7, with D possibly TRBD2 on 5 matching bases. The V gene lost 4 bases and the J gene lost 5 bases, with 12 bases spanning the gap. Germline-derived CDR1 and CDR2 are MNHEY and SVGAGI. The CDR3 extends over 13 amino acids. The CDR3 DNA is TGTGCCAGCAGTTGGACTCCCGGCCACGAGCAGTACTTC. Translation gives CASSWTPGHEQYF.

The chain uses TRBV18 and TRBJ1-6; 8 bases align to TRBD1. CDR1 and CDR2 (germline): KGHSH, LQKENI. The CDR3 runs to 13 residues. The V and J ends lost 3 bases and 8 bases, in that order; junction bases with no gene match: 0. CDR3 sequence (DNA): TGTGCCAGCTCACCGGACAGGGATTCACCCCTCCACTTT. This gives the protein CASSPDRDSPLHF.

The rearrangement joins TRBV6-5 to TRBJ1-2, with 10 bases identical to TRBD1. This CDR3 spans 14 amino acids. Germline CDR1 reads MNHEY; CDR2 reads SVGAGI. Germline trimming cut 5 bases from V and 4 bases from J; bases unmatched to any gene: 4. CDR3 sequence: CASSNRDRGYGYTF. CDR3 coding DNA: TGTGCCAGCAGTAACCGGGACAGGGGCTATGGCTACACCTTC.

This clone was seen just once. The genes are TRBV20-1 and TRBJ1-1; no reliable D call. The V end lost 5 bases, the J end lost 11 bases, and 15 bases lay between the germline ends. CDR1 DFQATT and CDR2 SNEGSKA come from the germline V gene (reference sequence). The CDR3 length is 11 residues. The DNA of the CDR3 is TGCAGTGCTTCAACAGTTGCGCGCGCTTTCTTT. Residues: CSASTVARAFF.

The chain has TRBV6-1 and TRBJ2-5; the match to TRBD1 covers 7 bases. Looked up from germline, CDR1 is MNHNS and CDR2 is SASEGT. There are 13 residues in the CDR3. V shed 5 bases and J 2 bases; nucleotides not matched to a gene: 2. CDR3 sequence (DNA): TGTGCCAGCAGTCGGGACAGACAAGAGACCCAGTACTTC. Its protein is CASSRDRQETQYF.

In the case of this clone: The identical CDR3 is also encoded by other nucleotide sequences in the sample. The CDR3 is CASSIGELNYGYTF. The CDR3 DNA follows: TGTGCCAGTAGTATCGGGGAACTTAACTATGGCTACACCTTC. This chain joins TRBV19 and TRBJ1-2; D not resolved. The CDR3 consists of 14 residues. V lost 3 bases and J lost 1, with 9 bases in between. Germline V gene data show CDR1 as LNHDA and CDR2 as SQIVND (reference sequence).

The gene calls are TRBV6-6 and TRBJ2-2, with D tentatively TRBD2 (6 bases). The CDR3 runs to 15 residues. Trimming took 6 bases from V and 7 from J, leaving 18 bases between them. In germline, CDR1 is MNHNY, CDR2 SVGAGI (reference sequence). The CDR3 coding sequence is TGTGCCAGCAGCCCTCGACTAGAATCGTTCGGGGAGCTGTTTTTT. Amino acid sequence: CASSPRLESFGELFF.

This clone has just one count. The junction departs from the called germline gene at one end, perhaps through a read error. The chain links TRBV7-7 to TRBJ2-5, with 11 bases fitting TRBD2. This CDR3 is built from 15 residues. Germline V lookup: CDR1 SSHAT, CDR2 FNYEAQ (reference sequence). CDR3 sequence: CASSLLAGVQETQYF. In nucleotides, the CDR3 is TGTGCTAGCAGCTTACTAGCGGGGGTCCAAGAGACCCAGTACTTC.

This CDR3 is CASSSTRGRGPTKNIQYF. CDR3 sequence (DNA): TGTGCCAGCAGCTCCACCCGCGGCAGGGGACCCACCAAAAACATTCAGTACTTC. The chain combines TRBV7-8 with TRBJ2-4; D is possibly TRBD1 (6 bases). The CDR3 has 18 residues. The germline V gene encodes CDR1 SGHVS and CDR2 FQNEAQ. Between the trimmed V and J ends, which lost 4 bases and 2 bases, there was a span of 21 bases. The full variable domain, its missing parts supplied by reference TRBV7-8 and TRBJ2-4, is GAGVSQSPRYKVAKRGQDVALRCDPISGHVSLFWYQQALGQGPEFLTYFQNEAQLDKSGLPSDRFFAERPEGSVSTLKIQRTQQEDSAVYLCASSSTRGRGPTKNIQYFGAGTRLSVL.

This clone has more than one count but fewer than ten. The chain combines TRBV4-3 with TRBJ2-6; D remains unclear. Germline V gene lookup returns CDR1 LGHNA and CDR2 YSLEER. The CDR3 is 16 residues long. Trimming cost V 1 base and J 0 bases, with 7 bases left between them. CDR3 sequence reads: CASSQVSSSGANVLTF. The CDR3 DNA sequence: TGCGCCAGCAGCCAAGTTTCGAGCTCTGGGGCCAACGTCCTGACTTTC.

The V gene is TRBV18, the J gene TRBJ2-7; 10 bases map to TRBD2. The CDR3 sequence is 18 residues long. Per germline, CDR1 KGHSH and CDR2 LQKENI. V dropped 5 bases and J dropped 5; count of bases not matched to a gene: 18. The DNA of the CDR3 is TGTGCCAGCTCAAATCTAGCGGGGGCCTCGTCTGGTAACGACGAGCAGTACTTC. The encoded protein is CASSNLAGASSGNDEQYF.

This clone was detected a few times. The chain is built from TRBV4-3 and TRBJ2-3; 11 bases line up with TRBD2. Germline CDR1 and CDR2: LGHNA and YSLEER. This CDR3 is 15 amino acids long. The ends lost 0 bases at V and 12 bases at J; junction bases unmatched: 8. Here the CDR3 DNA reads TGCGCCAGCAGCCAAGACATACTAGCGGGGGTCTCCCAGTATTTT. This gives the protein CASSQDILAGVSQYF.

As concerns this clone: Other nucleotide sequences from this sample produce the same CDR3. The CDR3 bases are TGTGCCACCACCAGGTTGAACACCGGGGAGCTGTTTTTT. It yields the protein CATTRLNTGELFF. The gene calls are TRBV7-6 and TRBJ2-2; the D is unclear. Germline V gene data show CDR1 as SGHVS and CDR2 as FNYEAQ. Trimming took 10 bases from V and 1 from J, leaving 10 bases between them. There are 13 residues in the CDR3.

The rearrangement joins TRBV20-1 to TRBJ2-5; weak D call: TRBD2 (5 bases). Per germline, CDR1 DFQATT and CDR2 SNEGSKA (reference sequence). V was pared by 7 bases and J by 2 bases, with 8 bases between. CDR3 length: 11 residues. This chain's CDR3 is CSGSGQETQYF. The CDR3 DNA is TGCAGTGGGTCGGGGCAAGAGACCCAGTACTTC.

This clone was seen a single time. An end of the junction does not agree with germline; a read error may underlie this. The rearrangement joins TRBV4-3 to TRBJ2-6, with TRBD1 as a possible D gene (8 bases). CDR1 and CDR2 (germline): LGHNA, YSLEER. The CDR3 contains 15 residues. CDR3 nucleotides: TGCGCCAGCAGCCTGGACAGGGAGGGGGCCAACGGCCTGACTTTC. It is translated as CASSLDREGANGLTF.

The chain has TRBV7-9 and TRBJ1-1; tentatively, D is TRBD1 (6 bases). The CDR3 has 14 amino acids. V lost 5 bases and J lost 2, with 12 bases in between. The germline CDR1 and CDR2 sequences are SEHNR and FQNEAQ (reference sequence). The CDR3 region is CASSPTGRNTEAFF. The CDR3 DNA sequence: TGTGCCAGCAGCCCTACAGGGCGCAACACTGAAGCTTTCTTT.

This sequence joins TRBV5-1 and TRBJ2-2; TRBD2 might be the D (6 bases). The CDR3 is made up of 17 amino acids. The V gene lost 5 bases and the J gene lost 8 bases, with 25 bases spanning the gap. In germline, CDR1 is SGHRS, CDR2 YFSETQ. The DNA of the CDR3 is TGCGCCAGCAGTTGGGTTTGGTCCGGAGGGGATGCGGGGGAGCTGTTTTTT. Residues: CASSWVWSGGDAGELFF.

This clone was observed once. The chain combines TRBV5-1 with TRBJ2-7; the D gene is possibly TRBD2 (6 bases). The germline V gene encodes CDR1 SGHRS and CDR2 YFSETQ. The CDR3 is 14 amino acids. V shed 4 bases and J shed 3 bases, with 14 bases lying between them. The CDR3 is CASSTGDYRYEQYF. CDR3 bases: TGCGCCAGCAGCACGGGAGATTATCGCTACGAGCAGTACTTC.

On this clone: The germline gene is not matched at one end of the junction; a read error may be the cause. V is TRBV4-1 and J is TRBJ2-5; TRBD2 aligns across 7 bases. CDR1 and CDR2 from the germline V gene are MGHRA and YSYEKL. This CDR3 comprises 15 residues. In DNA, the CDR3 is TGTGCCAGCAGCCAAGGGACTATCGGTCAAGAGACCCAGTACTTC. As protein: CASSQGTIGQETQYF.

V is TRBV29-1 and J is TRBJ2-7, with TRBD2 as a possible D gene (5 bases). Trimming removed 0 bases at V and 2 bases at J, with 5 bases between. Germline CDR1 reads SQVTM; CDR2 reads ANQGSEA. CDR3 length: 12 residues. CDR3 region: CSVEERAYEQYF. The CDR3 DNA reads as TGCAGCGTTGAAGAGCGGGCCTACGAGCAGTACTTC.

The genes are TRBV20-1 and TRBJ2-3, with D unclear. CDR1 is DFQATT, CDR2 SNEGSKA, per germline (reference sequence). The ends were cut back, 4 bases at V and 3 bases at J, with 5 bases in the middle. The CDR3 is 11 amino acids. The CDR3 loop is CSAKLTDTQYF. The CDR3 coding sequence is TGCAGTGCTAAGCTGACAGATACGCAGTATTTT.

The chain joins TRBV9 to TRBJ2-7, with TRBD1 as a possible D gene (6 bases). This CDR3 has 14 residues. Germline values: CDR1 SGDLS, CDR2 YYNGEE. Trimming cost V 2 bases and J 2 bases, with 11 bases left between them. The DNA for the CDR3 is TGTGCCAGCAGCGTCCGGGACACTACCTACGAGCAGTACTTC. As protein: CASSVRDTTYEQYF.

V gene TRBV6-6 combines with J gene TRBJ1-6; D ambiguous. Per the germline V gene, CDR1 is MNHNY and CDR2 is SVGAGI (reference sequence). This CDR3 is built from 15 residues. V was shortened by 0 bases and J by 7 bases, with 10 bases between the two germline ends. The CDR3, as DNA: TGTGCCAGCAGTTACTCGAGTGGAGGAAATTCACCCCTCCACTTT. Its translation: CASSYSSGGNSPLHF.

The CDR3 DNA is TGTGCTAGTGGTCCTGGCGGGGGTACTGAAGCTTTCTTT. Translated, it gives CASGPGGGTEAFF. The rearrangement uses TRBV12-5 and TRBJ1-1, with D possibly being TRBD1 (5 bases). V lost 5 bases to trimming and J lost 5 bases, with 12 bases between them. The CDR3 consists of 13 residues. Germline CDR1 reads LGHNT; CDR2 reads FRNRAP.

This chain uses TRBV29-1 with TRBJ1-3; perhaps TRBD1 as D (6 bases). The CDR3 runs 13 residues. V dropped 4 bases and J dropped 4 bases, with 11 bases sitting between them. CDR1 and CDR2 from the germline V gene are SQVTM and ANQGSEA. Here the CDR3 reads CSVALDRGNTIYF. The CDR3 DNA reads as TGCAGCGTTGCCTTAGACAGGGGAAACACCATATATTTT.